One sample yielded the 9 T cell receptor beta chains listed below, sequenced in a study of CD4+ T cells in melanoma. TCRdb's table, derived via immunoSEQ multiplex PCR, lists solely in-frame clones and lacks some. This table has some 6,600 clones, approximately 69% appearing once. What was sequenced was cells from a culture (not recorded whether cultured in vitro). Receptors were obtained from a human donor with melanoma.

The chain uses TRBV18 and TRBJ2-2; D gene uncertain. Germline V gene data show CDR1 as KGHSH and CDR2 as LQKENI. CDR3 length: 13 amino acids. Trimming pared 0 bases from V and 1 base from J, leaving 0 bases between. CDR3 loop: CASSPPNTGELFF. CDR3 in DNA: TGTGCCAGCTCACCACCGAACACCGGGGAGCTGTTTTTT. Supplemented by reference TRBV18 and TRBJ2-2, the full variable domain reads NAGVMQNPRHLVRRRGQEARLRCSPMKGHSHVYWYRQLPEEGLKFMVYLQKENIIDESGMPKERFSAEFPKEGPSILRIQQVVRGDSAAYFCASSPPNTGELFFGEGSRLTVL.

The chain couples TRBV21-1 to TRBJ1-6; TRBD1 is taken as the D call from the table, unchecked against the DNA. TRBV21-1 is a listed pseudogene. This CDR3 is 16 amino acids long. The CDR3 coding sequence is TGTGCCAGCAGCAGGGACACCCCAAACGATCTGACACCCCTCCACTTT. It codes for CASSRDTPNDLTPLHF.

This clone rates as medium-sized (0.01 to 0.1%). This rearrangement joins TRBV29-1 to TRBJ2-2, with a possible D match to TRBD1 (5 bases). Trimming stripped 5 bases from V and 0 bases from J, with 7 bases between. The CDR3 loop spans 13 amino acids. Germline-derived CDR1 and CDR2 are SQVTM and ANQGSEA. DNA for the CDR3: TGCAGCGTTAAGGGGACGAACACCGGGGAGCTGTTTTTT. This translates into CSVKGTNTGELFF.

The V gene is TRBV7-9, the J gene TRBJ2-1; D not certain. Germline values: CDR1 SEHNR, CDR2 FQNEAQ (reference sequence). The CDR3 covers 14 residues. Trimming shortened V by 5 bases and J by 0 bases, and 8 bases separated the two germline ends. CDR3 residues: CASSPSSSYNEQFF. The CDR3 bases are TGTGCCAGCAGCCCCAGCAGCTCCTACAATGAGCAGTTCTTC.

The chain recombines TRBV27 with TRBJ2-1; D possibly uses TRBD1 or TRBD2 (5 bases each). The V gene's germline CDR1 is MNHEY and CDR2 SMNVEV (reference sequence). The CDR3 has 14 residues. V lost 5 bases, J lost 7 bases, and 15 bases lay in between. The CDR3 bases are TGTGCCAGCAGTCCCGGGACCTTGCCGAATGAGCAGTTCTTC. This sequence encodes CASSPGTLPNEQFF.

This clone was recorded once. This chain uses TRBV10-3 with TRBJ1-1, with TRBD1 matching 8 bases. Unmatched junction bases numbered 3, after V lost 4 bases and J lost 2 bases. The CDR3 sequence is 14 residues long. CDR1 is ENHRY, CDR2 SYGVKD, per germline. CDR3 nucleotide sequence: TGTGCCATCAGTGGGGGACAGGCTAACACTGAAGCTTTCTTT. As protein: CAISGGQANTEAFF.

The V and J genes are TRBV19 and TRBJ1-1, with a tentative D call TRBD1 (5 bases). This CDR3 comprises 13 residues. Germline V gene data show CDR1 as LNHDA and CDR2 as SQIVND (reference sequence). V was cut by 5 bases and J by 0 bases, with 7 bases left in between. DNA for the CDR3: TGTGCCAGTAGTGCGGGGGTGAACACTGAAGCTTTCTTT. Translating it yields CASSAGVNTEAFF.

There are a few counts of this clone. The CDR3 is CASSLAGASSGNTIYF. DNA for the CDR3: TGTGCCAGCAGCTTGGCAGGGGCGTCATCTGGAAACACCATATATTTT. The gene calls are TRBV5-4 and TRBJ1-3; TRBD1 is a possible D gene (6 bases). The V gene lost 0 bases and the J gene lost 1 base, with 11 bases spanning the gap. CDR3 length: 16 residues. From germline, CDR1 is SGHNT and CDR2 YYREEE (reference sequence).

CDR3 protein: CASSARGAMETQYF. The CDR3 bases are TGTGCCAGCAGCGCCCGGGGGGCAATGGAGACCCAGTACTTC. This chain links TRBV9 with TRBJ2-5; D may be TRBD2 (7 bases). The CDR3 runs to 14 residues. The V end was cut by 3 bases, the J end by 5 bases, with 14 bases between. In germline, CDR1 is SGDLS, CDR2 YYNGEE.